These 10 T cell receptor beta chains came from one sample sequenced in a study of blood T cell repertoires in COVID-19. Clones were read by immunoSEQ multiplex PCR, and TCRdb kept only the in-frame ones, dropping some. This table has 36,000 or so clones, about nine tenths appearing once. The sequencing sample was made of peripheral blood. The receptors come from a human donor in a cohort sampled during active COVID-19.

The rearrangement uses TRBV24-1 and TRBJ1-5; tentatively, D is TRBD1 (5 bases). Germline CDR1 reads KGHDR; CDR2 reads SFDVKD. V was shortened by 3 bases and J by 4 bases, with 12 bases between the two germline ends. The CDR3 is 15 residues long. The CDR3 DNA follows: TGTGCCACCAGTGATGGAGGGGCGCCAAATCAGCCCCAGCATTTT. This sequence encodes CATSDGGAPNQPQHF.

The V and J genes are TRBV18 and TRBJ1-1; 7 bases are a match to TRBD1. CDR1 KGHSH and CDR2 LQKENI come from the germline V gene. Unmatched junction bases numbered 7, after V lost 3 bases and J lost 3 bases. The CDR3 has 15 amino acids. The CDR3 protein is CASSPQTGMDTEAFF. The CDR3 DNA reads TGTGCCAGCTCACCGCAGACAGGGATGGACACTGAAGCTTTCTTT.

The rearrangement joins TRBV28 to TRBJ2-2; 13 nucleotides agree with TRBD2. This CDR3 comprises 16 residues. With V trimmed by 6 bases and J by 5 bases, 6 bases remained unmatched. Germline loops: CDR1 MDHEN, CDR2 SYDVKM. The CDR3 sequence: CASRKRTSGRTGELFF. Written as DNA, the CDR3 is TGTGCCAGCAGAAAAAGGACTAGCGGGAGAACCGGGGAGCTGTTTTTT. Drawing the rest from reference TRBV28 and TRBJ2-2, the complete variable domain is DVKVTQSSRYLVKRTGEKVFLECVQDMDHENMFWYRQDPGLGLRLIYFSYDVKMKEKGDIPEGYSVSREKKERFSLILESASTNQTSMYLCASRKRTSGRTGELFFGEGSRLTVL.

The V call is TRBV24-1, the J call TRBJ2-3; 8 nucleotides align to TRBD1. Germline loops: CDR1 KGHDR, CDR2 SFDVKD. J lost 6 bases, V lost 6 bases, and 4 bases had no gene match. The CDR3 is 13 residues long. CDR3 in amino acids: CATSMQGADTQYF. CDR3 bases: TGTGCCACCAGTATGCAGGGGGCGGATACGCAGTATTTT.

This clone turned up a few times. The rearrangement joins TRBV5-1 to TRBJ2-2, with TRBD1 matching over 7 bases. The CDR3 is 15 amino acids. Germline trimming cut 0 bases from V and 4 bases from J; bases unmatched to any gene: 3. Germline V gene lookup returns CDR1 SGHRS and CDR2 YFSETQ. The CDR3 sequence: CASSLEGARTGELFF. For the CDR3, the DNA is TGCGCCAGCAGCTTGGAGGGGGCGCGCACCGGGGAGCTGTTTTTT.

J is TRBJ1-6 and V is TRBV19; D uncertain. The V end lost 10 bases, the J end lost 7 bases, and 14 bases lay between the germline ends. CDR3 length: 13 residues. The germline V gene has CDR1 LNHDA and CDR2 SQIVND (reference sequence). CDR3 residues: CATTAGWNSPLHF. The CDR3 region has the DNA TGTGCCACCACTGCTGGTTGGAATTCACCCCTCCACTTT.

For the CDR3, the DNA is TGTGCCAGCAGCTTAAGTGGCGGGACAGGGGGCCGCAATGAGCAGTTCTTC. This codes for CASSLSGGTGGRNEQFF. V gene TRBV7-3 combines with J gene TRBJ2-1; 12 nucleotides align to TRBD1. The CDR3 consists of 17 residues. The germline V gene has CDR1 SGHTA and CDR2 FQGTGA. After removal of 1 base from V and 6 bases from J, the junction contained 7 bases not matched to a gene. The full variable domain, in which reference TRBV7-3 and TRBJ2-1 provide the parts outside the CDR3, is GAGVSQTPSNKVTEKGKYVELRCDPISGHTALYWYRQSLGQGPEFLIYFQGTGAADDSGLPNDRFFAVRPEGSVSTLKIQRTERGDSAVYLCASSLSGGTGGRNEQFFGPGTRLTVL.

This rearrangement joins TRBV9 to TRBJ1-2; D not certain. This CDR3 has 16 amino acids. V was clipped by 0 bases and J by 4 bases, with 16 bases between them. Germline lookup yields CDR1 SGDLS and CDR2 YYNGEE. The DNA of the CDR3 is TGTGCCAGCAGCGTAGGCCCCTCAGCGGGCGCCTATGGCTACACCTTC. It is translated as CASSVGPSAGAYGYTF.

The V call is TRBV28, the J call TRBJ2-1, with TRBD2 identical over 9 bases. The J segment lost 10 bases and the V segment lost 2 bases, leaving 0 bases of the junction unmatched. This CDR3 region has 12 residues. CDR1 and CDR2 (germline): MDHEN, SYDVKM. The CDR3 sequence: CASSLLAGEQFF. CDR3 bases: TGTGCCAGCAGTTTACTAGCGGGAGAGCAGTTCTTC. Variable domain in full (rest from reference TRBV28 and TRBJ2-1): DVKVTQSSRYLVKRTGEKVFLECVQDMDHENMFWYRQDPGLGLRLIYFSYDVKMKEKGDIPEGYSVSREKKERFSLILESASTNQTSMYLCASSLLAGEQFFGPGTRLTVL.

The J gene is TRBJ1-1, the V gene TRBV5-1, with D hard to call. The CDR3 length is 15 residues. CDR1 SGHRS and CDR2 YFSETQ come from the germline V gene. V lost 1 base and J lost 1, with 11 bases in between. In DNA form, the CDR3 reads TGCGCCAGCAGCTTGCGAGCGGGCGGGAACACTGAAGCTTTCTTT. Translating gives CASSLRAGGNTEAFF.